These 17 T cell receptor beta chains share one sample of origin, sequenced in a study of T cells in Graves' hyperthyroidism and ophthalmopathy. Amplification of TCR beta CDR3 regions used RNA as the template. Researchers ran a first-round RT-PCR on the TCR CDR3 using the HTBI primer set. TCRdb fed the multiplex PCR reads into MiXCR, producing one record per CDR3 protein. The table includes a few hundred thousand distinct CDR3 sequences, approximately 13% detected once. Sequencing used blood. These TCRs come from a man aged 25-45 years with Graves' hyperthyroidism that later progressed to Graves' ophthalmopathy.

This clonotype showed up many times. V usage is TRBV2 and J usage is TRBJ1-2; a weak D match, TRBD1 (5 bases). V was pared by 3 bases and J by 4 bases, with 12 bases between. The CDR3 has 14 residues. Germline CDR1 and CDR2: SNHLY and FYNNEI. CDR3 coding DNA: TGTGCCAGCAGTGAGGTAGACAGTTCCTATGGCTACACCTTC. It translates to CASSEVDSSYGYTF.

The chain combines TRBV7-9 with TRBJ2-7, with 8 bases lining up with TRBD1. CDR1 is SEHNR, CDR2 FQNEAQ, per germline (reference sequence). This CDR3 is 15 amino acids long. Trimming at V came to 4 bases and at J to 0 bases, leaving 5 bases not matched to a gene. CDR3: CASSYPGGRSYEQYF. The DNA for the CDR3 is TGTGCCAGCAGCTATCCAGGGGGCCGCTCCTACGAGCAGTACTTC. The full variable domain, its missing parts supplied by reference TRBV7-9 and TRBJ2-7, is DTGVSQNPRHKITKRGQNVTFRCDPISEHNRLYWYRQTLGQGPEFLTYFQNEAQLEKSRLLSDRFSAERPKGSFSTLEIQRTEQGDSAMYLCASSYPGGRSYEQYFGPGTRLTVT.

This clonotype has at least ten counts. V and J are TRBV20-1 and TRBJ2-1; unclear D gene. Trimming left V 3 bases short and J 10 bases short, with 16 bases between. The germline V gene encodes CDR1 DFQATT and CDR2 SNEGSKA (reference sequence). This CDR3 comprises 13 residues. This CDR3 reads CSARAAWLREQFF. As DNA, the CDR3 is TGCAGTGCTAGGGCGGCTTGGCTCAGAGAGCAGTTCTTC.

About this clonotype: This may be a read error: a much more frequent sequence differs by one nucleotide. The genes are TRBV20-1 and TRBJ2-7, with D possibly called TRBD1 or TRBD2 (5 bases each). Germline V lookup: CDR1 DFQATT, CDR2 SNEGSKA (reference sequence). CDR3 length: 11 amino acids. The CDR3 reads CSAARGYEQCF. In nucleotides, the CDR3 is TGCAGTGCTGCCCGGGGCTACGAGCAGTGCTTC.

The J gene is TRBJ2-2, the V gene TRBV5-1, with TRBD2 identical over 12 bases. The germline V gene encodes CDR1 SGHRS and CDR2 YFSETQ. The CDR3 runs 17 residues. With 0 bases clipped from V and 4 bases from J, the junction kept 4 bases outside the gene matches. The DNA for the CDR3 is TGCGCCAGCAGCTTGGGACTAGCGGGGGTAGGCACCGGGGAGCTGTTTTTT. Residues: CASSLGLAGVGTGELFF. The full variable domain, in which reference TRBV5-1 and TRBJ2-2 provide the parts outside the CDR3, is KAGVTQTPRYLIKTRGQQVTLSCSPISGHRSVSWYQQTPGQGLQFLFEYFSETQRNKGNFPGRFSGRQFSNSRSEMNVSTLELGDSALYLCASSLGLAGVGTGELFFGEGSRLTVL.

This clonotype has more than one count but fewer than ten. The V call is TRBV3-1, the J call TRBJ2-7, with D possibly being TRBD2 (5 bases). The V gene lost 3 bases and the J gene lost 8 bases, with 11 bases spanning the gap. Per the germline V gene, CDR1 is LGHDT and CDR2 is YNNKEL (reference sequence). CDR3 length: 12 amino acids. CDR3 sequence reads: CASSQAAGKQYF. The DNA of the CDR3 is TGTGCCAGCAGCCAGGCCGCCGGGAAGCAGTACTTC.

This clonotype was recorded at least ten times. V is TRBV15 and J is TRBJ1-5; 7 bases align to TRBD1. V trimming: 0 bases; J trimming: 3 bases; junction bases outside the gene matches: 8. The CDR3 is 17 residues long. Germline assignment: CDR1 LNHNV and CDR2 YYDKDF (reference sequence). In DNA form, the CDR3 reads TGTGCCACCAGCAGAGAACGCATGACAGGGCCCAATCAGCCCCAGCATTTT. The encoded protein is CATSRERMTGPNQPQHF. The complete variable domain, with remaining parts taken from reference TRBV15 and TRBJ1-5, reads DAMVIQNPRYQVTQFGKPVTLSCSQTLNHNVMYWYQQKSSQAPKLLFHYYDKDFNNEADTPDNFQSRRPNTSFCFLDIRSPGLGDTAMYLCATSRERMTGPNQPQHFGDGTRLSIL.

This clonotype was seen at least ten times. The J gene is TRBJ2-7, the V gene TRBV5-1; TRBD1 aligns across 7 bases. Germline V gene lookup returns CDR1 SGHRS and CDR2 YFSETQ. This CDR3 spans 14 amino acids. Trimming at V came to 3 bases and at J to 0 bases, leaving 3 bases not matched to a gene. The CDR3 nucleotides read TGCGCCAGCAGCTCGGGACAGTCCTCCTACGAGCAGTACTTC. Translating gives CASSSGQSSYEQYF.

This clonotype was seen only a few times. The genes are TRBV7-6 and TRBJ1-5; D is undetermined. This CDR3 comprises 13 residues. Germline CDR1 is SGHVS and CDR2 is FNYEAQ. V shed 6 bases and J shed 7 bases, with 13 bases lying between them. For the CDR3, the DNA is TGTGCCAGCAGTCAAATAGAGGACCAGCCCCAGCATTTT. Translated: CASSQIEDQPQHF.

This clonotype was seen a handful of times. The V and J genes are TRBV5-1 and TRBJ1-2, with 7 bases aligning to TRBD1. The germline V gene encodes CDR1 SGHRS and CDR2 YFSETQ. The trim removed 4 bases at V and 4 bases at J, leaving 7 bases unmatched. The CDR3 loop spans 14 amino acids. DNA for the CDR3: TGCGCCAGCAGCCAGACAGGGAAGGGCTATGGCTACACCTTC. Its translation is CASSQTGKGYGYTF.

This clonotype occurred many times. The rearrangement uses TRBV2 and TRBJ2-7; D call uncertain. V gave up 3 bases and J gave up 4 bases, with 16 bases separating them. CDR1 is SNHLY and CDR2 is FYNNEI in the germline V gene. The CDR3 spans 15 residues. The CDR3 loop is CASSEGSRIGYEQYF. For the CDR3, the DNA is TGTGCCAGCAGTGAGGGCTCACGAATTGGGTACGAGCAGTACTTC.

The rearrangement joins TRBV27 to TRBJ2-7; the D gene is possibly TRBD1 (5 bases). Per the germline V gene, CDR1 is MNHEY and CDR2 is SMNVEV (reference sequence). V lost 2 bases, J lost 5 bases, and 10 bases lay in between. CDR3 length: 13 residues. Here the CDR3 reads CASSLLQGNEQYF. The CDR3 nucleotides are TGTGCCAGCAGTTTACTTCAGGGAAACGAGCAGTACTTC.

This clonotype turned up a few times. The V call is TRBV5-1, the J call TRBJ2-5; the match to TRBD1 covers 7 bases. This CDR3 contains 13 residues. CDR1 is SGHRS, CDR2 YFSETQ, per germline. V shed 6 bases and J 2 bases; nucleotides not matched to a gene: 4. CDR3 residues: CASKWDRQETQYF. In nucleotides, the CDR3 is TGCGCCAGCAAATGGGACAGACAAGAGACCCAGTACTTC.

This clonotype was observed at least ten times. This chain joins TRBV11-3 and TRBJ2-3; the D gene is possibly TRBD2 (8 bases). Germline CDR1 is SGHNT and CDR2 is YENEEA. CDR3 length equals 18 residues. V lost 4 bases to trimming and J lost 6 bases, with 26 bases between them. The CDR3 loop is CASSSPIPGGTVWDTQYF. Here the CDR3 DNA reads TGTGCCAGCAGCTCCCCAATCCCGGGAGGGACAGTTTGGGATACGCAGTATTTT.

A note on this clonotype: A much larger clone is a single base away; this may be a read error. The V call is TRBV6-4, the J call TRBJ1-1, with D unresolved. This CDR3 spans 14 amino acids. With 4 bases removed from V and 6 bases from J, the gap between germline ends came to 15 bases. The V gene's germline CDR1 is MRHNA and CDR2 SNTAGT. Here the CDR3 reads CASSVISLESEAFF. The CDR3 DNA reads as TGTGCCAGCAGTGTTATATCGCTGGAGTCTGAAGCTTTCTTT.

The V gene is TRBV11-2, the J gene TRBJ2-3; D may be TRBD1 (6 bases). V shed 4 bases and J shed 9 bases, with 20 bases lying between them. The CDR3 has 15 amino acids. Germline-derived CDR1 and CDR2 are SGHAT and FQNNGV. The DNA for the CDR3 is TGTGCCAGCAGCTCCGGGACAAGGGGGAGTAGCACGCAGTATTTT. It codes for CASSSGTRGSSTQYF.

This clonotype was counted at least ten times. The chain carries TRBV6-1 and TRBJ2-5, with 9 bases aligning to TRBD2. The ends lost 5 bases at V and 1 base at J; junction bases unmatched: 5. The CDR3 runs to 15 residues. Per the germline V gene, CDR1 is MNHNS and CDR2 is SASEGT. The CDR3 protein is CASSRAGGPQETQYF. CDR3 sequence (DNA): TGTGCCAGCAGTCGAGCGGGGGGCCCCCAAGAGACCCAGTACTTC.